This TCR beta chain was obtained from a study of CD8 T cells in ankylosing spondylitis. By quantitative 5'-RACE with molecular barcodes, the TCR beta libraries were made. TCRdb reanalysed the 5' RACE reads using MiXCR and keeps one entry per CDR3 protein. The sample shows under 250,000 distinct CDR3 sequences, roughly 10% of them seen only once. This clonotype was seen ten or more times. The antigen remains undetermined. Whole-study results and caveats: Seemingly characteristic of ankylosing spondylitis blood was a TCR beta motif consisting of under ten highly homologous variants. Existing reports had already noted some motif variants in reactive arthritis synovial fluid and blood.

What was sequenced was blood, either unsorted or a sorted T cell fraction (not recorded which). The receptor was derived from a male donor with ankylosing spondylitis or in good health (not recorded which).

CDR3 sequence reads: CASSVIPKDLTSTDTQYF. DNA of the CDR3: TGCGCCAGCAGCGTAATCCCTAAGGACCTCACTAGCACAGATACGCAGTATTTT. The chain carries TRBV5-1 and TRBJ2-3; no definite D call. V was clipped by 4 bases and J by 0 bases, with 21 bases between them. This CDR3 has 18 amino acids. Germline V CDR1 and CDR2: SGHRS, YFSETQ. Using reference TRBV5-1 and TRBJ2-3 for the parts outside the CDR3, the full variable domain is KAGVTQTPRYLIKTRGQQVTLSCSPISGHRSVSWYQQTPGQGLQFLFEYFSETQRNKGNFPGRFSGRQFSNSRSEMNVSTLELGDSALYLCASSVIPKDLTSTDTQYFGPGTRLTVL.